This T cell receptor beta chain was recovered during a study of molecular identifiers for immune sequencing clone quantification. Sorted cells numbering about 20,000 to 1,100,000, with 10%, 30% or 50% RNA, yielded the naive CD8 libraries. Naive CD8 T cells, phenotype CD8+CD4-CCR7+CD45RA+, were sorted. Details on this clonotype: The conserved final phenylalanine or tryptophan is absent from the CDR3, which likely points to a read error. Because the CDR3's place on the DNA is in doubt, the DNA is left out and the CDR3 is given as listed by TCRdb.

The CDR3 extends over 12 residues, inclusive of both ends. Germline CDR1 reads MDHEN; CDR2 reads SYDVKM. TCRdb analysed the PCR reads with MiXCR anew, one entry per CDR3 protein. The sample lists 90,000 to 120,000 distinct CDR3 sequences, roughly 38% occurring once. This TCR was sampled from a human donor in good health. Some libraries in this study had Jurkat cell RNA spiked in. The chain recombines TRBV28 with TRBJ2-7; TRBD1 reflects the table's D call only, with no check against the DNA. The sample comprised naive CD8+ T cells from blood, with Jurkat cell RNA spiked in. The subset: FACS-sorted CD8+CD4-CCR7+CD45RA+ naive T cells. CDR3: CASSLPWTEQCL.